The clone carrying this T cell receptor (beta chain) has just a few counts. Its target is not known. CDR3 size: 14 residues. The V gene's germline CDR1 is SQVTM and CDR2 ANQGSEA. V was pared by 3 bases and J by 5 bases, with 7 bases of the junction left unmatched. This entry belongs to a study of blood T cells in healthy people across ages. It was with a sample-barcoded 5' primer and a J-beta primer mix that a second PCR of about 6 to 12 cycles was run. TCRdb processed the 5' RACE reads anew with MiXCR; each CDR3 protein has one entry. Of more than 700,000 distinct CDR3 sequences listed, about 46% are singletons. Broader study findings: Strong correlation existed between TCR beta diversity and naive T cell percentage.

The clonotype originates from a man at least 80 years old in good health. What was sequenced was blood. The J gene is TRBJ2-3, the V gene TRBV29-1, with 8 positions matching TRBD2. CDR3 bases: TGCAGCGTTGACGAAGCGGGAGTGAGAGATACGCAGTATTTT. It specifies CSVDEAGVRDTQYF.